Each of the 19 T cell receptor beta chains below was sequenced from the same sample in a study of identical twins. TCRdb re-called the 5' RACE reads through MiXCR, storing one row per CDR3 protein. The sample yields fewer than 250,000 distinct CDR3 sequences, less than 9.5% seen once. Material for sequencing was memory (CD45RO+) T cells sorted from blood. The receptors here all came from a woman under 30 in good health.

This clonotype came up a few times. The chain links TRBV7-9 to TRBJ2-1; possibly TRBD1 or TRBD2 for D (5 bases each). CDR1 and CDR2 (germline): SEHNR, FQNEAQ (reference sequence). Trimming removed 3 bases at V and 1 base at J, with 13 bases between. CDR3 length equals 16 residues. The CDR3 sequence is CASSFGGSRSYNEQFF. The CDR3 DNA sequence: TGTGCCAGCAGCTTTGGGGGTTCCCGTTCCTACAATGAGCAGTTCTTC.

V is TRBV20-1 and J is TRBJ1-4; D uncertain. Trimming shortened V by 2 bases and J by 8 bases, and 12 bases separated the two germline ends. Looked up from germline, CDR1 is DFQATT and CDR2 is SNEGSKA (reference sequence). CDR3 size: 13 residues. The CDR3 nucleotides read TGCAGTGCTAGAATGGGAGTAGGGGAAAAACTGTTTTTT. Its protein is CSARMGVGEKLFF.

In this sample, this clonotype turned up a few times. This sequence joins TRBV20-1 and TRBJ2-7, with D possibly TRBD2 on 5 matching bases. Trimming removed 3 bases from V and 4 bases from J, with 10 bases in between. Germline V CDR1 and CDR2: DFQATT, SNEGSKA (reference sequence). This CDR3 is 12 amino acids long. The CDR3: CSASGIRYEQYF. The CDR3 DNA reads as TGCAGTGCTAGCGGGATAAGGTACGAGCAGTACTTC.

The J gene is TRBJ2-3, the V gene TRBV7-6; D gene ambiguous. Germline CDR1 reads SGHVS; CDR2 reads FNYEAQ. V dropped 5 bases and J dropped 9 bases, with 15 bases sitting between them. There are 13 residues in the CDR3. The CDR3 spells CASSPPSGGTQYF. For the CDR3, the DNA is TGTGCCAGCAGCCCCCCGTCGGGTGGGACGCAGTATTTT.

This clonotype was observed a handful of times. The genes are TRBV3-1 and TRBJ2-2; 10 positions agree with TRBD2. Trimming removed 4 bases from V and 7 bases from J; junction bases left unmatched: 3. This CDR3 has 14 residues. Germline V CDR1 and CDR2: LGHDT, YNNKEL (reference sequence). This CDR3 is CASSPLAGFGELFF. In DNA form, the CDR3 reads TGTGCCAGCAGCCCACTAGCGGGGTTCGGGGAGCTGTTTTTT. Complete variable domain (other parts from reference TRBV3-1 and TRBJ2-2): DTAVSQTPKYLVTQMGNDKSIKCEQNLGHDTMYWYKQDSKKFLKIMFSYNNKELIINETVPNRFSPKSPDKAHLNLHINSLELGDSAVYFCASSPLAGFGELFFGEGSRLTVL.

This clonotype has only a few counts. The V gene is TRBV5-1, the J gene TRBJ2-1, with TRBD2 matching over 16 bases. This CDR3 has 18 amino acids. V trimming: 5 bases; J trimming: 7 bases; junction bases outside the gene matches: 12. Per the germline V gene, CDR1 is SGHRS and CDR2 is YFSETQ. CDR3 bases: TGCGCCAGCAGGATACTACCGGGACTAGCGGGAGGGGGGAATGAGCAGTTCTTC. Encoded protein: CASRILPGLAGGGNEQFF.

The chain is built from TRBV20-1 and TRBJ1-1; no firm D call. CDR3 size: 10 residues. V was trimmed by 6 bases and J by 3 bases, leaving 5 bases between them. Germline assignment: CDR1 DFQATT and CDR2 SNEGSKA (reference sequence). The CDR3 sequence is CSAIDTEAFF. CDR3 DNA: TGCAGTGCGATTGACACTGAAGCTTTCTTT.

This clonotype was seen at least ten times. The chain has TRBV5-1 and TRBJ2-1; D call uncertain. The germline V gene encodes CDR1 SGHRS and CDR2 YFSETQ. The CDR3 loop spans 14 amino acids. With 0 bases removed from V and 5 bases from J, the gap between germline ends came to 9 bases. Here the CDR3 reads CASSLGVFDNEQFF. The CDR3 nucleotides are TGCGCCAGCAGCTTGGGAGTTTTCGACAATGAGCAGTTCTTC.

The chain is built from TRBV20-1 and TRBJ2-2; 12 nucleotides agree with TRBD2. Trimming took 1 base from V and 6 from J; bases not matched to a gene: 3. The CDR3 totals 15 residues. Germline-derived CDR1 and CDR2 are DFQATT and SNEGSKA (reference sequence). The CDR3 sequence is CSARGLAGVPGELFF. The CDR3 region has the DNA TGCAGTGCTAGAGGACTAGCGGGAGTTCCCGGGGAGCTGTTTTTT.

This clonotype turned up a few times. The chain joins TRBV2 to TRBJ1-1; possibly TRBD1 for D (6 bases). The germline V and J ends were trimmed by 5 bases and 2 bases, with 15 bases remaining between them. Germline assignment: CDR1 SNHLY and CDR2 FYNNEI. This CDR3 region has 15 residues. Written as DNA, the CDR3 is TGTGCCAGCAGTCCTCGGGGGGGGCTCAACACTGAAGCTTTCTTT. It encodes CASSPRGGLNTEAFF.

This clonotype was found many times. The rearrangement uses TRBV20-1 and TRBJ2-7; 8 bases map to TRBD2. Looked up from germline, CDR1 is DFQATT and CDR2 is SNEGSKA (reference sequence). Unmatched junction bases numbered 4, after V lost 0 bases and J lost 3 bases. The CDR3 has 14 residues. The CDR3 DNA sequence: TGCAGTGCTAGAGAAGCGGGAGAGGTCTACGAGCAGTACTTC. Its translation: CSAREAGEVYEQYF.

This clonotype was counted between two and nine times. The chain has TRBV11-2 and TRBJ2-7, with TRBD2 as a possible D gene (5 bases). The CDR3 loop spans 15 amino acids. Germline values: CDR1 SGHAT, CDR2 FQNNGV. V was cut by 5 bases and J by 3 bases, with 17 bases left in between. The CDR3 protein is CASSTRADVRYEQYF. DNA of the CDR3: TGTGCCAGCAGCACGAGAGCGGACGTCCGCTACGAGCAGTACTTC.

This clonotype was recorded many times. This chain uses TRBV6-5 with TRBJ2-3; possibly TRBD2 for D (5 bases). Germline V lookup: CDR1 MNHEY, CDR2 SVGAGI. V was trimmed by 0 bases and J by 5 bases, leaving 12 bases between them. The CDR3 runs 15 residues. CDR3 bases: TGTGCCAGCAGTTACTCGGGGTCGGGAAAAGATACGCAGTATTTT. This encodes CASSYSGSGKDTQYF.

The table lists this clonotype with many counts. The chain couples TRBV6-6 to TRBJ1-5; no clear D gene. The CDR3 has 13 amino acids. Germline CDR1 MNHNY, CDR2 SVGAGI (reference sequence). The V end lost 0 bases, the J end lost 1 base, and 1 base lay between the germline ends. This CDR3 reads CASSYSSNQPQHF. The CDR3, as DNA: TGTGCCAGCAGTTACTCCAGCAATCAGCCCCAGCATTTT.

This clonotype has ten or more counts. The V and J genes are TRBV12-3 or TRBV12-4 and TRBJ2-5, with a possible D match to TRBD2 (5 bases). This CDR3 has 13 amino acids. Trimming stripped 3 bases from V and 3 bases from J, with 8 bases between. CDR3 loop: CASSLGDEETQYF. CDR3 in DNA: TGTGCCAGCAGTTTGGGAGACGAAGAGACCCAGTACTTC.

This clonotype was seen many times. The junction does not match germline at one end; this may be a read error. The V gene is TRBV9, the J gene TRBJ1-1; 9 bases map to TRBD1. Germline lookup yields CDR1 SGDLS and CDR2 YYNGEE. CDR3 length equals 14 residues. Here the CDR3 DNA reads TGCGCCAGCAGCGCGGACAGGGGGAACACTGAAGCTTTCTTT. Residues: CASSADRGNTEAFF.

This clonotype was counted at least ten times. The rearrangement joins TRBV3-1 to TRBJ2-2, with 7 bases fitting TRBD1. This CDR3 contains 14 residues. Germline V gene sequence: CDR1 LGHDT, CDR2 YNNKEL (reference sequence). V lost 1 base to trimming and J lost 5 bases; unmatched junction nucleotides: 1. CDR3 DNA sequence: TGTGCCAGCAGCCAAGTGGACAGGACCGGGGAGCTGTTTTTT. Its protein is CASSQVDRTGELFF.

This clonotype was seen a handful of times. This rearrangement joins TRBV5-4 to TRBJ2-1; D possibly corresponds to TRBD2 (7 bases). Per germline, CDR1 SGHNT and CDR2 YYREEE (reference sequence). Deletions cut 0 bases from V and 1 base from J, with 11 bases between. This CDR3 is 16 amino acids long. Written as DNA, the CDR3 is TGTGCCAGCAGCTTGGCCGGGGGGCAATCCTACAATGAGCAGTTCTTC. It codes for CASSLAGGQSYNEQFF.

This clonotype was found many times. The chain uses TRBV10-3 and TRBJ1-1; 7 bases map to TRBD1. With 7 bases clipped from V and 1 base from J, the junction kept 3 bases outside the gene matches. CDR3 size: 13 residues. The V gene's germline CDR1 is ENHRY and CDR2 SYGVKD. The DNA for the CDR3 is TGTGCCATCACAGGACAGGAGAACACTGAAGCTTTCTTT. It specifies CAITGQENTEAFF.